This record looks at one TCR beta chain sequence and its context. Germline V gene lookup returns CDR1 SGHTA and CDR2 FQGNSA. The CDR3 is 16 amino acids. The V and J ends lost 5 bases and 4 bases respectively, with 17 bases between them. The assay was immunoSEQ multiplex PCR, and TCRdb's table has in-frame clones only and misses some. The data show hundreds of thousands of clones, 75% to 95% seen once. This record belongs to a study of blood T cell repertoires in COVID-19. Participant-given clinical history determined each cohort assignment. Sequenced material: PBMCs or T cells enriched from blood (not recorded which). This rearrangement joins TRBV7-2 to TRBJ1-4, with D perhaps TRBD1 (5 bases). This sequence was found in a woman aged 18 to 35 who had recovered from COVID-19. In DNA form, the CDR3 reads TGTGCCAGCAGCCCGACAGAACGCACCTTTAATGAAAAACTGTTTTTT. Its protein product is CASSPTERTFNEKLFF.